The rows below give T cell receptor beta chains drawn from one sample of a study of blood T cell repertoires in COVID-19. Measured with immunoSEQ multiplex PCR; TCRdb has only the in-frame clones, and not every one. The sample shows around 86,000 clones, roughly 84% of them seen only once. Sample: peripheral blood. The source is a human donor in a cohort sampled during active COVID-19. Both conserved end residues are part of each CDR3. A D gene is named only where the DNA matches it firmly. A clone size is listed for some rows: how often the clone was seen (once, few, many), or a class if it is expanded.

few 14 TRBJ1-2 TRBD1 TRBV27 TGTGCCAGCAGTCCGGACAGGGGTGACTATGGCTACACCTTC CASSPDRGDYGYTF
once 17 TRBJ2-2 TRBD2 TRBV9 TGTGCCAGCAGCGCCGTTTGGGTAGCGGGATATGTCGGGGAGCTGTTTTTT CASSAVWVAGYVGELFF
- 15 TRBJ1-3 - TRBV12-5 TGTGCTAGTGGTTTGGGGAACAGCTTTGGAAACACCATATATTTT CASGLGNSFGNTIYF
- 14 TRBJ2-5 - TRBV5-1 TGCGCCAGCAGCCCCGCCTCCCGAGGGGAGACCCAGTACTTC CASSPASRGETQYF
few 15 TRBJ2-1 TRBD2 TRBV7-7 TGTGCTAGCAGCCGAACCATAGCGGGAGGGCATGAGCAGTTCTTC CASSRTIAGGHEQFF
- 15 TRBJ2-3 TRBD2 TRBV9 TGTGCCAGCAGCGTATTCACTAGCGGGGCAGATACGCAGTATTTT CASSVFTSGADTQYF
- 18 TRBJ2-1 TRBD2 TRBV5-6 TGTGCCAGCTCCATGTTCACCGGGGGGTCCTACTCCTACAATGAGCAGTTCTTC CASSMFTGGSYSYNEQFF
- 12 TRBJ2-1 TRBD2 TRBV18 TGTGCCAGCTCACCGGAGACTAGCGTTGAGTTCTTC CASSPETSVEFF
- 17 TRBJ2-1 - TRBV15 TGTGCCACCAGCAGAGATCAGTGGGGGCCTGTTGACAATGAGCAGTTCTTC CATSRDQWGPVDNEQFF
- 14 TRBJ1-6 TRBD1 TRBV30 TGTGCCTGGAGTGTGAGGACAGGGGGCTCACCCCTCCACTTT CAWSVRTGGSPLHF
once 17 TRBJ1-2 TRBD1 TRBV27 TGTGCCAGCAGTCCCGTAAGGGTCGGGACAGGGGGATATGGCTACACCTTC CASSPVRVGTGGYGYTF
- 14 TRBJ1-1 - TRBV5-1 TGCGCCAGCAGCTTTTTCCAGGGGAGCACTGAAGCTTTCTTT CASSFFQGSTEAFF
- 15 TRBJ1-1 - TRBV3-1/TRBV3-2 TGTGCCAGCAGCCAAGATCTGAGAGTGAACACTGAAGCTTTCTTT CASSQDLRVNTEAFF
once 14 TRBJ2-7 TRBD2 TRBV5-1 TGCGCCAGCAGCTTTAGCGGGAGGCCTTACGAGCAGTACTTC CASSFSGRPYEQYF
- 15 TRBJ1-4 - TRBV5-4 TGTGCCAGCAGCTCGGCGAAGACGGGGGGAGAAAAACTGTTTTTT CASSSAKTGGEKLFF
once 15 TRBJ1-6 - TRBV10-3 TGTGCCATCAGTGTAGGCAGGCCTTATAATTCACCCCTCCACTTT CAISVGRPYNSPLHF
- 12 TRBJ1-2 - TRBV10-3 TGTGCCATCAGTATAGGAGTCTATGGCTACACCTTC CAISIGVYGYTF
- 14 TRBJ1-5 - TRBV6-5 TGTGCCAGCAGGGATTGGACAGGCAATCAGCCCCAGCATTTT CASRDWTGNQPQHF
- 14 TRBJ1-6 TRBD1 TRBV5-1 TGCGCCAGCAGCTTTGAGCAGGGGGCTTCACCCCTCCACTTT CASSFEQGASPLHF
once 14 TRBJ1-5 TRBD1 TRBV28 TGTGCCAGCAGTAGGACAGGGAACGGGCAGCCCCAGCATTTT CASSRTGNGQPQHF
- 15 TRBJ2-1 - TRBV7-3 TGTGCCAGCAGCCGTAGCGGTAGCTCCTACAATGAGCAGTTCTTC CASSRSGSSYNEQFF
once 13 TRBJ1-1 TRBD1 TRBV6-5 TGTGCCAGCAGTTACCAGGGGGGCACTGAAGCTTTCTTT CASSYQGGTEAFF
- 16 TRBJ2-7 TRBD2 TRBV10-3 TGTGCCATCAGCGCCGGGACTAGCGGGGATCCCTACGAGCAGTACTTC CAISAGTSGDPYEQYF
- 16 TRBJ2-2 - TRBV18 TGTGCCAGCTCTCTCACGGGGGATACTGGAGCCGGGGAGCTGTTTTTT CASSLTGDTGAGELFF
- 14 TRBJ1-2 TRBD1 TRBV24-1 TGTGCCACCAGTGAGGACAGGCTTTATGGTGGCTACACCTTC CATSEDRLYGGYTF
- 20 TRBJ1-4 - TRBV4-1 TGCGCCAGCAGCCAAGACCGGGGGAGGGGCAGGAGAGCAACTAATGAAAAACTGTTTTTT CASSQDRGRGRRATNEKLFF
- 14 TRBJ1-2 - TRBV10-3 TGTGCCATCAGTGAGTCGGAACGGGGATATGGCTACACCTTC CAISESERGYGYTF
- 14 TRBJ1-4 TRBD1 TRBV4-1 TGCGCCAGCAGCCGGGACAGAGCTAATGAAAAACTGTTTTTT CASSRDRANEKLFF
- 15 TRBJ2-3 - TRBV5-6 TGTGCCAGCACTCTCAGGAGGAGGGTAACAGATACGCAGTATTTT CASTLRRRVTDTQYF
- 12 TRBJ2-3 - TRBV18 TGTGCCAGCTCACGACCAGCGGATACGCAGTATTTT CASSRPADTQYF
- 13 TRBJ1-1 - TRBV5-1 TGCGCCAGCAGCTTAGGGGAAACCCTTGAAGCTTTCTTT CASSLGETLEAFF
- 13 TRBJ2-5 - TRBV30 TGTGCCTGGAGTGTTACGGGGATGGAGACCCAGTACTTC CAWSVTGMETQYF
few 15 TRBJ2-7 TRBD2 TRBV5-1 TGCGCCAGCAGCCCCACCCCTAGCGGGGGCTACGAGCAGTACTTC CASSPTPSGGYEQYF
- 20 TRBJ2-1 - TRBV21-1 TGTGCCAGCAGCAACGGAGCCGGGACTAGCGGAAGATCGAACTACAATGAGCAGTTCTTC CASSNGAGTSGRSNYNEQFF
- 16 TRBJ2-2 TRBD1 TRBV19 TGTGCCAGTAGTATAAACACAGGGGGGACGTCCGGGGAGCTGTTTTTT CASSINTGGTSGELFF
- 18 TRBJ2-2 TRBD2 TRBV7-2 TGTGCCAGCAGCTCCCCCCGGACTAGCGGGACTAACACCGGGGAGCTGTTTTTT CASSSPRTSGTNTGELFF
- 14 TRBJ2-7 TRBD2 TRBV6-5 TGTGCCAGCACCTCGACTAGCGGGAGTTGGAAGCAGTACTTC CASTSTSGSWKQYF
- 17 TRBJ2-2 TRBD2 TRBV5-8 TGTGCCAGCAGCCACGGACTAGCGGGGGCTTTGACCGGGGAGCTGTTTTTT CASSHGLAGALTGELFF
- 12 TRBJ2-5 TRBD1 TRBV2 TGTGCCAGTGGACAGGCGGAAGAGACCCAGTACTTC CASGQAEETQYF
- 16 TRBJ1-1 - TRBV2 TGTGCCAGCAGGGGTGATGGAGGGTCCATGAACACTGAAGCTTTCTTT CASRGDGGSMNTEAFF
- 14 TRBJ1-1 - TRBV5-1 TGCGCCAGCAGCTTGGGTGGGGGCGCTCATGAAGCTTTCTTT CASSLGGGAHEAFF
- 15 TRBJ2-3 - TRBV5-1 TGCGCCAGCAGCTTATCCCCTTCGAGCACAGATACGCAGTATTTT CASSLSPSSTDTQYF
- 13 TRBJ2-5 - TRBV5-1 TGCGCCAGCAGCTTGGGCCAGCAAGAGACCCAGTACTTC CASSLGQQETQYF
- 16 TRBJ2-7 - TRBV9 TGTGCCAGCAGCGTAGGGAGCAGCGGCCCCACCTACGAGCAGTACTTC CASSVGSSGPTYEQYF
- 14 TRBJ1-5 - TRBV5-6 TGTGCCAGCAGCTTTTGGCCGGGGGATCAGCCCCAGCATTTT CASSFWPGDQPQHF
- 15 TRBJ2-7 - TRBV5-1 TGCGCCAGCAGCTTGGGGGGGCTCGGCAGCGACGAGCAGTACTTC CASSLGGLGSDEQYF
few 11 TRBJ2-7 - TRBV28 TGTGCCAGCAGTTTACTCTACGAGCAGTACTTC CASSLLYEQYF
- 14 TRBJ2-7 TRBD2 TRBV7-8 TGTGCCAGCAGCCCCCGACTAGCTTCCTACGAGCAGTACTTC CASSPRLASYEQYF
- 14 TRBJ1-4 TRBD1 TRBV5-6 TGTGCCAGCAGCTTGGTACAGGGGGGTGAAAAACTGTTTTTT CASSLVQGGEKLFF
few 15 TRBJ1-2 - TRBV5-6 TGTGCCAGCAGCTTGCTTAGGGGATTTGACTATGGCTACACCTTC CASSLLRGFDYGYTF
- 14 TRBJ1-2 - TRBV18 TGTGCCAGCTCACTCGAGACAGGAATCTATGGCTACACCTTC CASSLETGIYGYTF
- 15 TRBJ1-6 - TRBV6-1 TGTGCCAGCAGTGAAGGCACAGGGATGGTTTCACCCCTCCACTTT CASSEGTGMVSPLHF
- 22 TRBJ2-4 TRBD2 TRBV2 TGTGCCAGCAGTGAACGCCTGCGGGGGGGGCTAATTTTAGAAGGACCCCCAAACATTCAGTACTTC CASSERLRGGLILEGPPNIQYF
- 15 TRBJ1-5 - TRBV28 TGTGCCAGCAGTTTAGTGGGCAGGGTCGATCAGCCCCAGCATTTT CASSLVGRVDQPQHF
once 13 TRBJ1-1 - TRBV6-5 TGTGCCAGCATCAAACAGGGATACACTGAAGCTTTCTTT CASIKQGYTEAFF
- 14 TRBJ1-5 TRBD1 TRBV4-1 TGCGCCAGCAGCCTAGGGACAGGGGGTCAGCCCCAGCATTTT CASSLGTGGQPQHF
- 18 TRBJ2-1 TRBD2 TRBV11-2 TGTGCCAGCAGCTTAGGGCTAGCGGGACGGGGGTCCTACAATGAGCAGTTCTTC CASSLGLAGRGSYNEQFF
few 15 TRBJ2-2 - TRBV2 TGTGCCAGCACGGCAGCGGGCCTGAACACCGGGGAGCTGTTTTTT CASTAAGLNTGELFF